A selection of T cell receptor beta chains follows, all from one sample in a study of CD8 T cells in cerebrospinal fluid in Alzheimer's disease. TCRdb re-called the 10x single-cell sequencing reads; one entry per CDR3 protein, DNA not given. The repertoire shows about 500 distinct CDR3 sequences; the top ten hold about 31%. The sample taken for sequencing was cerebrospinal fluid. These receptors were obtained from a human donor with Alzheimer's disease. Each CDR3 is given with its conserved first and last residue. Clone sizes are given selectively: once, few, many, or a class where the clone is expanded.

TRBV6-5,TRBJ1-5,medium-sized,CASSGGHPNQPQHF
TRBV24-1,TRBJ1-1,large,CATSDAGQEAFF
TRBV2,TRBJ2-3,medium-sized,CASSGGDVVTDTQYF
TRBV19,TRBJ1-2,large,CAGSRGANYGYTF
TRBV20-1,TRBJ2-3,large,CSARDVTGTGGTDTQYF
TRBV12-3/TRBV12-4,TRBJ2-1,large,CASSWRGQAGQFF
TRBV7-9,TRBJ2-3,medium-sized,CASSSSQDTQYF
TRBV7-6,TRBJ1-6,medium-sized,CASSLGAVAYNSPLHF
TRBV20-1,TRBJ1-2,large,CSASPDYGYTF
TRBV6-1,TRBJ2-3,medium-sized,CASSDPYRRGDTQYF
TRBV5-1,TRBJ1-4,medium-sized,CASSLLWGRGEKLFF
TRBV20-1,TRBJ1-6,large,CSAKGGSSYNSPLHF
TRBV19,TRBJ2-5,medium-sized,CASSTFTGGRETQYF
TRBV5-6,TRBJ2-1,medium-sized,CASSLRRNEQFF
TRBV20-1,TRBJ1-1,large,CSARFPTGTEAFF
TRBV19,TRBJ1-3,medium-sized,CASSISNSGNTIYF
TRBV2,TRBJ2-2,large,CASPLGGRRTGELFF
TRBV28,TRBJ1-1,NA,CASSRDRVTEAFF
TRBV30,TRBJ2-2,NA,CAWSVDYTGELFF
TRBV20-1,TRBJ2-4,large,CSATRAQPTKNIQYF
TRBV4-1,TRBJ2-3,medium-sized,CASSQEGTSMTDTQYF
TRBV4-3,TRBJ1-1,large,CASSQDISAVGQVGRNTEAFF
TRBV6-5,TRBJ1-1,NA,CASSYVGGTEAFF
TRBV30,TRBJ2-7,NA,CAWSVGNSEQYF
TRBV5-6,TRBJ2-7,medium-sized,CASSFYRRPYEQYF
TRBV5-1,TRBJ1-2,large,CASSLNMGGYTF
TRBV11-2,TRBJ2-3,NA,CASSLEARLGQYF
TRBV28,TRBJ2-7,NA,CASRTGSPYEQYF